What follows describes a single TCR beta chain. Under the authors' procedure: For nucleated cells, counts were estimated from reference gene primer amplification. TCRdb's copy holds only in-frame clones and misses some; the assay was immunoSEQ multiplex PCR. That table furnishes V, J and clone size, whereas the DNA furnished D and trimming. The repertoire holds about 230,000 clones, with 85% to 90% as singletons. This entry is derived from a study of blood T cell repertoires in COVID-19. Overall study: T cells, B-cell-depleted T cells, or PBMCs provided the cDNA or gDNA that served as material.

The participants were between about 18 and 90 years old and came from roughly 25 US areas. Participants' reported clinical history set cohort assignment. Germline CDR1 reads SGHTA; CDR2 reads FQGNSA. CDR3 length: 15 residues. Trimming pared 5 bases from V and 2 bases from J, leaving 16 bases between. The source of this sequence is a woman between 50 and 59 years old in a cohort exposed to, infected with or recovered from COVID-19 (not recorded which). The chain joins TRBV7-2 to TRBJ2-7; D unclear. Sequencing was done on a sample of PBMCs or T cells enriched from blood (not recorded which). CDR3 sequence reads: CASSLRRSRPYEQYF. The CDR3, as DNA: TGTGCCAGCAGCCTCAGAAGGTCTAGGCCCTACGAGCAGTACTTC.